This T cell receptor (beta chain) was observed in a study of molecular identifiers for immune sequencing clone quantification. This clonotype appeared many times. The CDR3 is made up of 14 amino acids. V lost 7 bases and J lost 5; bases outside the gene matches: 6. TCRdb reprocessed the PCR reads via MiXCR and lists one record per CDR3 protein. The table lists just under 65,000 distinct CDR3 sequences, under 20% of them singletons, with more than 1.4% in the top ten. The chain combines TRBV12-3 or TRBV12-4 with TRBJ2-5; 11 bases are shared with TRBD1. Material for sequencing was naive CD8+ T cells from blood, with Jurkat cell RNA spiked in. Indicated subset: FACS-sorted CD8+CD4-CCR7+CD45RA+ naive T cells. The TCR originated in a human donor in good health. Some libraries in this study had Jurkat cell RNA spiked in. CDR3 region: CASTRTGGRETQYF. Here the CDR3 DNA reads TGTGCCAGCACTCGGACAGGGGGCCGGGAGACCCAGTACTTC.